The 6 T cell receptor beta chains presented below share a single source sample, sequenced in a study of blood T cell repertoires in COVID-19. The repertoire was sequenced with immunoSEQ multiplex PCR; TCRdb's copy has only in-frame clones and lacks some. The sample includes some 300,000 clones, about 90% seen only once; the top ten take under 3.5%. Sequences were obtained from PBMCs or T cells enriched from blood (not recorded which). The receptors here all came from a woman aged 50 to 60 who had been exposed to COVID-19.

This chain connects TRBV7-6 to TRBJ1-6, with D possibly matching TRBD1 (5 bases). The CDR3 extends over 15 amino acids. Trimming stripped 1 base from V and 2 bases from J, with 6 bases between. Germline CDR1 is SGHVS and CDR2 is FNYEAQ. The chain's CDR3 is CASSLGTTYNSPLHF. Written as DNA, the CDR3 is TGTGCCAGCAGCTTAGGGACAACCTATAATTCACCCCTCCACTTT.

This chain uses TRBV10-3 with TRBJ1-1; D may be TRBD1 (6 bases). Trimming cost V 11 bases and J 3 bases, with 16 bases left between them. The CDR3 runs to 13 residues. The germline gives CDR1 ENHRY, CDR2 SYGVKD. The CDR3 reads CAVRGGADTEAFF. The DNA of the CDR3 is TGTGCCGTCCGGGGGGGGGCGGACACTGAAGCTTTCTTT.

The CDR3 bases are TGTGCCAGCAGTGACTACACCGGGAGGTCTGAAGCTTTCTTT. It translates to CASSDYTGRSEAFF. The chain joins TRBV6-2 or TRBV6-3 to TRBJ1-1; D is unclear. The CDR3 totals 14 residues. The V gene lost 5 bases and the J gene lost 6 bases, with 16 bases spanning the gap. CDR1 MNHEY and CDR2 SVGEGT come from the germline V gene.

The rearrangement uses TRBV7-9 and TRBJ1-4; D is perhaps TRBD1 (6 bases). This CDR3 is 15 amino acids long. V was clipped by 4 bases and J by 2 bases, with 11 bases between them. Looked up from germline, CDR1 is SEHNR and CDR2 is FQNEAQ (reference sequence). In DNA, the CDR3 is TGTGCCAGCAGCTCCAACGACAGGACTAATGAAAAACTGTTTTTT. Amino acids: CASSSNDRTNEKLFF.

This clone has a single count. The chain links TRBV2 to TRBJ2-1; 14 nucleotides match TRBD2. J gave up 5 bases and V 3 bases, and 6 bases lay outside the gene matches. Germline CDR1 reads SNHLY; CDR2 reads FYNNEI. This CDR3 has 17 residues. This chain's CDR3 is CASSEWGLAGAHNEQFF. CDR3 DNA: TGTGCCAGCAGTGAGTGGGGACTAGCGGGGGCGCACAATGAGCAGTTCTTC.

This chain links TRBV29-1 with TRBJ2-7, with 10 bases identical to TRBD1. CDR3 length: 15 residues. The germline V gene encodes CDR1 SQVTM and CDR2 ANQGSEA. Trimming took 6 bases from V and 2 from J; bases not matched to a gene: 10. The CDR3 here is CSVAGGDRGPYEQYF. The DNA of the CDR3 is TGCAGCGTCGCAGGGGGGGACAGGGGCCCCTACGAGCAGTACTTC.